This section outlines one T cell receptor beta chain sequence together with its context. The antigen is unknown. This sample is part of a study of immune cell composition in non-small cell lung cancer. Turning to the study itself: Tumours were mainly lung adenocarcinoma or squamous cell carcinoma.

In germline, CDR1 is SGHDT, CDR2 YYEEEE. Trimming shortened V by 0 bases and J by 5 bases, and 14 bases separated the two germline ends. The CDR3 spans 16 residues. Overall study findings and caveats: In adenocarcinoma, maximal tumour-associated clone frequency tracked TIL tumour reactivity. Top 10 clone scores and clonality were higher in squamous than adenocarcinoma.

The repertoire was sequenced with immunoSEQ multiplex PCR; TCRdb's copy has only in-frame clones and lacks some. The sample lists about 15,000 clones; roughly 66% were seen once. The J gene is TRBJ2-2, the V gene TRBV5-6; D might be TRBD2 (6 bases). The sequenced sample was lung tumor tissue. This TCR was sampled from a human donor with non-small cell lung cancer. The CDR3 reads CASSLVGGFGTGELFF. The CDR3 DNA reads TGTGCCAGCAGCTTGGTAGGAGGGTTCGGGACCGGGGAGCTGTTTTTT.